This T cell receptor beta chain was obtained from a study of spatial heterogeneity in lung cancer. About the study: Consistent detection of more beta-chain than alpha-chain sequences was observed. Findings and limits, study-wide: Ubiquitous expanded tumor TCRs were seen in blood more at resection than at follow-up.

This clonotype was detected many times. Antigen unknown. CDR1 is MGHRA, CDR2 YSYEKL, per germline. This CDR3 is built from 13 residues. Deletions cut 2 bases from V and 8 bases from J, with 10 bases between. Using its own MiXCR run on the 5' RACE reads, TCRdb lists one record per CDR3 protein. Altogether about 48,000 distinct CDR3 sequences are present, approximately 5.3% being singletons, with the ten largest covering roughly 10%. Noted time point: sample taken at primary tumor resection. The cohort: around 79 early-stage, untreated non-small cell lung cancer patients. Unsorted tumor, nontumor lung tissue or cryopreserved PBMC supplied the whole RNA.

The chain has TRBV4-1 and TRBJ2-4; D is unclear. This specimen consisted of PBMCs, obtained at surgery. This receptor was obtained from a male donor with early-stage non-small cell lung cancer. In DNA, the CDR3 is TGCGCCAGCAGCCAACAGGCTGAGGACATTCAGTACTTC. This gives the protein CASSQQAEDIQYF.